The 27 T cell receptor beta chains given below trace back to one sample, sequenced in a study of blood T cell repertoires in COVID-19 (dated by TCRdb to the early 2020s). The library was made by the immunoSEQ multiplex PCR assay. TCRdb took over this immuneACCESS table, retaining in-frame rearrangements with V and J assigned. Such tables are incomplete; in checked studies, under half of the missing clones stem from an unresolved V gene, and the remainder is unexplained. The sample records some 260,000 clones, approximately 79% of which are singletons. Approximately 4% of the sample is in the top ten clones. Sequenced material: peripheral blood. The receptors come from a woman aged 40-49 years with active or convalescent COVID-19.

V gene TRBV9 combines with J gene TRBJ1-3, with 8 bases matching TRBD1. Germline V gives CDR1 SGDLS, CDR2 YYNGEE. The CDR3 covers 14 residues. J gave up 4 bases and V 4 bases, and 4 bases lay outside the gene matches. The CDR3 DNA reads TGTGCCAGCAGCTCTCGGACAGGGGGAAACACCATATATTTT. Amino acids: CASSSRTGGNTIYF.

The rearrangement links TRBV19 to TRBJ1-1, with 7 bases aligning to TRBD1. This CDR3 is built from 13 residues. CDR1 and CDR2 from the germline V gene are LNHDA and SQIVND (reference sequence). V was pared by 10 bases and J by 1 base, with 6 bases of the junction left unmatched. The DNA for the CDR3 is TGTGCCACCCGAGGGACAGAGAACACTGAAGCTTTCTTT. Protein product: CATRGTENTEAFF. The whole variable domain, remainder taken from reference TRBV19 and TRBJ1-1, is DGGITQSPKYLFRKEGQNVTLSCEQNLNHDAMYWYRQDPGQGLRLIYYSQIVNDFQKGDIAEGYSVSREKKESFPLTVTSAQKNPTAFYLCATRGTENTEAFFGQGTRLTVV.

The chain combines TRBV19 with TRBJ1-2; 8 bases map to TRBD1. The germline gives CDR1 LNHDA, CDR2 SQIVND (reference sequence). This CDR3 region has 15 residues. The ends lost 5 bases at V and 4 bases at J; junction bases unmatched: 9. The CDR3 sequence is CASSAWDRRTYGYTF. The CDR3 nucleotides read TGTGCCAGTAGTGCTTGGGACAGGCGCACCTATGGCTACACCTTC.

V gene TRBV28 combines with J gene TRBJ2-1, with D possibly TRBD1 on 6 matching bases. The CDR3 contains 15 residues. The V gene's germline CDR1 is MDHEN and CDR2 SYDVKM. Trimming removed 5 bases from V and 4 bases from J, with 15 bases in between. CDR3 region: CASSTGQLGYNEQFF. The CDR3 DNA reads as TGTGCCAGCAGTACAGGGCAGTTAGGGTACAATGAGCAGTTCTTC.

The CDR3 is CAWSVTRRGYGYTF. CDR3 sequence (DNA): TGTGCCTGGAGTGTAACTAGGAGGGGTTACGGCTACACCTTC. The rearrangement links TRBV30 to TRBJ1-2, with D perhaps TRBD1 (5 bases). The V gene's germline CDR1 is GTSNPN and CDR2 SVGIG (reference sequence). CDR3 length: 14 amino acids. V was trimmed by 0 bases and J by 8 bases, leaving 16 bases between them.

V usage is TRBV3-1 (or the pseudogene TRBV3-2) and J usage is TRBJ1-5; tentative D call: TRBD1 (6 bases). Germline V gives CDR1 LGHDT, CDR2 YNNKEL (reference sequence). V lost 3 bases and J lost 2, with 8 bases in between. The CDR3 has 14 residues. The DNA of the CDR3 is TGTGCCAGCAGCCACCCAGGGGGCAATCAGCCCCAGCATTTT. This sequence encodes CASSHPGGNQPQHF.

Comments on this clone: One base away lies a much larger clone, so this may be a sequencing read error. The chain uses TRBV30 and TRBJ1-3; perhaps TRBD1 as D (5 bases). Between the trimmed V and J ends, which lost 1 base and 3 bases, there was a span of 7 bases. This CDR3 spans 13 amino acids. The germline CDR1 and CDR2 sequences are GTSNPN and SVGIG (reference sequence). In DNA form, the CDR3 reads TGTGCCTGGAGTGCAGGGCTTGGAAACACCATATATTTT. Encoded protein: CAWSAGLGNTIYF.

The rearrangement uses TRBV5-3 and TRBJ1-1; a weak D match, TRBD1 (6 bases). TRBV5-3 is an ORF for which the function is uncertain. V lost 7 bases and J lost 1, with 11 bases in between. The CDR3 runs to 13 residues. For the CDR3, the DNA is TGTGCCAGACACGGCAGGGGGAACACTGAAGCTTTCTTT. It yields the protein CARHGRGNTEAFF.

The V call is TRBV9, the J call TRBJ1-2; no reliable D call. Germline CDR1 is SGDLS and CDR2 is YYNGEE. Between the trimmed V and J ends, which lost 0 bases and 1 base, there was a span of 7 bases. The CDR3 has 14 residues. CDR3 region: CASSVGVGNYGYTF. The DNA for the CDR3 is TGTGCCAGCAGCGTAGGTGTCGGTAACTATGGCTACACCTTC.

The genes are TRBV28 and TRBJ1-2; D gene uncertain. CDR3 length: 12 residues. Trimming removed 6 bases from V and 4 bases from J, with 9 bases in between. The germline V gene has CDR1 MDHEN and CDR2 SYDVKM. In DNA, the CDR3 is TGTGCCAGCAGACACGACTTCTATGGCTACACCTTC. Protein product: CASRHDFYGYTF.

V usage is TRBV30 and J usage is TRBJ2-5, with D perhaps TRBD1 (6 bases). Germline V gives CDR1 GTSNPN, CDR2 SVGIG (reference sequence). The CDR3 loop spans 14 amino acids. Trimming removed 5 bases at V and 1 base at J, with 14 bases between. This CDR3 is CAWCLQGAQETQYF. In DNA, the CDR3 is TGTGCCTGGTGCTTACAGGGTGCCCAAGAGACCCAGTACTTC.

CDR3 bases: TGTGCCAGCAGTACTAGGACAGGGCTCAACTATGGCTACACCTTC. Protein: CASSTRTGLNYGYTF. This chain joins TRBV6-5 and TRBJ1-2; 8 bases map to TRBD1. V was clipped by 5 bases and J by 2 bases; unmatched bases: 7. The CDR3 covers 15 residues. CDR1 is MNHEY and CDR2 is SVGAGI in the germline V gene.

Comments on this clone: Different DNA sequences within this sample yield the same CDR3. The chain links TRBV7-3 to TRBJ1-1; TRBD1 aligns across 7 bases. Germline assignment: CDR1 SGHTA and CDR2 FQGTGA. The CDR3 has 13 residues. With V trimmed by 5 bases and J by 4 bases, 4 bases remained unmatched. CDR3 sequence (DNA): TGTGCCAGCAGCAGGGCAGGGGGCACTGAAGCTTTCTTT. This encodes CASSRAGGTEAFF. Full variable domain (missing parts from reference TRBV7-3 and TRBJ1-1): GAGVSQTPSNKVTEKGKYVELRCDPISGHTALYWYRQSLGQGPEFLIYFQGTGAADDSGLPNDRFFAVRPEGSVSTLKIQRTERGDSAVYLCASSRAGGTEAFFGQGTRLTVV.

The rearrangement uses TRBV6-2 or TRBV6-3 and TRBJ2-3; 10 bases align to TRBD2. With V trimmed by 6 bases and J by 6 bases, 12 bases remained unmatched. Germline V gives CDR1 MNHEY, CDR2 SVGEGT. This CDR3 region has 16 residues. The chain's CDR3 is CASSLLGLAVGDTQYF. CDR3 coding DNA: TGTGCCAGCAGCCTCCTTGGACTAGCGGTGGGGGATACGCAGTATTTT.

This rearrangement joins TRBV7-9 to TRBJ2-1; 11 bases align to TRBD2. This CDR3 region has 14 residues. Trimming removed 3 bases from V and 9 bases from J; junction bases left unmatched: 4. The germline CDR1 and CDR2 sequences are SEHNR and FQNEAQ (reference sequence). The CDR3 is CASSFQTSGAEQFF. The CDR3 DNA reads TGTGCCAGCAGCTTTCAGACTAGCGGGGCTGAGCAGTTCTTC.

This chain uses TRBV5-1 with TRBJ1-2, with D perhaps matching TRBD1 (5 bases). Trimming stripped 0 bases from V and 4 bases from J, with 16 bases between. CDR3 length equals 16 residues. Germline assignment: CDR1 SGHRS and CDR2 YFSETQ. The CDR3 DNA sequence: TGCGCCAGCAGCTTGGAACCTGGACAAGGCCCCTATGGCTACACCTTC. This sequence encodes CASSLEPGQGPYGYTF.

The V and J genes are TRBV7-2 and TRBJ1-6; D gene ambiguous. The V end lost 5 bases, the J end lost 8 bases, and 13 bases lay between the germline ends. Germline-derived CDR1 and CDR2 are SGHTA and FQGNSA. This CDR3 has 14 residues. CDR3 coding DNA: TGTGCCAGCAGCCCGACCCGGACTGATTCACCCCTCCACTTT. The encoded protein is CASSPTRTDSPLHF. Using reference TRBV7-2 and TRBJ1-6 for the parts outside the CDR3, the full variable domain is GAGVSQSPSNKVTEKGKDVELRCDPISGHTALYWYRQSLGQGLEFLIYFQGNSAPDKSGLPSDRFSAERTGGSVSTLTIQRTQQEDSAVYLCASSPTRTDSPLHFGNGTRLTVT.

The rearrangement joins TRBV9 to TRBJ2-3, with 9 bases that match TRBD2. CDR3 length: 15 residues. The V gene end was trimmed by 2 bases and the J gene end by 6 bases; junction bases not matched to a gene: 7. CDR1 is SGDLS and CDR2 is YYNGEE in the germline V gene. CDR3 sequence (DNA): TGTGCCAGCAGCGTGAGCGGGGGGATTCTGGATACGCAGTATTTT. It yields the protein CASSVSGGILDTQYF. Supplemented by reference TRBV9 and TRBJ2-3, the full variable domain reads DSGVTQTPKHLITATGQRVTLRCSPRSGDLSVYWYQQSLDQGLQFLIQYYNGEERAKGNILERFSAQQFPDLHSELNLSSLELGDSALYFCASSVSGGILDTQYFGPGTRLTVL.

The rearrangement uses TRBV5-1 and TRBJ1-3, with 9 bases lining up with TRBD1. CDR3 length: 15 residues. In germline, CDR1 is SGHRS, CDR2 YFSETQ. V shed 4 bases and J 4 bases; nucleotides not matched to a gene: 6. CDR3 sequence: CASSPRTGDGNTIYF. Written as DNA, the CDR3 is TGCGCCAGCAGCCCTCGGACAGGGGACGGAAACACCATATATTTT. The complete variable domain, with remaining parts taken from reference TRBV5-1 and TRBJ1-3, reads KAGVTQTPRYLIKTRGQQVTLSCSPISGHRSVSWYQQTPGQGLQFLFEYFSETQRNKGNFPGRFSGRQFSNSRSEMNVSTLELGDSALYLCASSPRTGDGNTIYFGEGSWLTVV.

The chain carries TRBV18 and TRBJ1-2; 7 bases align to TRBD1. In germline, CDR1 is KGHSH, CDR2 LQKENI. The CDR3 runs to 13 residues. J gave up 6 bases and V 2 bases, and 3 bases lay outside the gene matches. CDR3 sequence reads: CASSPAQGNGYTF. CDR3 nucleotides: TGTGCCAGCTCACCAGCACAGGGGAATGGCTACACCTTC.

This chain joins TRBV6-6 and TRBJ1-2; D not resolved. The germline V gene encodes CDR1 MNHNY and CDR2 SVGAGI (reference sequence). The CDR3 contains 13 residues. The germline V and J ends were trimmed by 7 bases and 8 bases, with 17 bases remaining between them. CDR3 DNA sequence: TGTGCCAGCACCCGAGGCGCGGGCCGGGGCTACACCTTC. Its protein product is CASTRGAGRGYTF.

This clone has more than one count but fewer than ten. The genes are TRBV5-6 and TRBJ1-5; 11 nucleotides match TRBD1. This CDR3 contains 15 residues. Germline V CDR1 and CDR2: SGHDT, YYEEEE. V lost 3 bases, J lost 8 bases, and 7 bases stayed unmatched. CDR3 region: CASSYRTGGAEPQHF. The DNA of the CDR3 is TGTGCCAGCAGCTACCGGACAGGGGGCGCGGAGCCCCAGCATTTT.

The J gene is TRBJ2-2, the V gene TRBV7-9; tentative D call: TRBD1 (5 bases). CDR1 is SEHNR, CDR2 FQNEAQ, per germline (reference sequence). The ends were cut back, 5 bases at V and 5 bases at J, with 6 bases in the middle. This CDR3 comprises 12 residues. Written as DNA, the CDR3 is TGTGCCAGCAGCCCAGGGACCGGGGAGCTGTTTTTT. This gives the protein CASSPGTGELFF.

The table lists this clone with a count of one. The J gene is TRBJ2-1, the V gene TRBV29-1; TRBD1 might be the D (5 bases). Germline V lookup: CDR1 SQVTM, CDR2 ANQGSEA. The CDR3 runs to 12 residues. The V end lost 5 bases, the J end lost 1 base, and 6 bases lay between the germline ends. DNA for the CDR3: TGCAGCGTTCAGGGTTCCTACAATGAGCAGTTCTTC. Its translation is CSVQGSYNEQFF.

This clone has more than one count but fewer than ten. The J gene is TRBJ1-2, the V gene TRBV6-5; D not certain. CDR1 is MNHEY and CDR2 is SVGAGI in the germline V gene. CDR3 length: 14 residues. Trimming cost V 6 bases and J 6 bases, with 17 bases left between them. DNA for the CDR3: TGTGCCAGCAGGACCGTTTCCGGAAGCGATGGCTACACCTTC. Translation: CASRTVSGSDGYTF.

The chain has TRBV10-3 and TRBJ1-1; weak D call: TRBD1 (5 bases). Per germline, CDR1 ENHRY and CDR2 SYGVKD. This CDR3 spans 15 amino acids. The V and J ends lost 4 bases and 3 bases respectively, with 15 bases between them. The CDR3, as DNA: TGTGCCATCAGTGGGGGCCGAACTGGGGACACTGAAGCTTTCTTT. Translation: CAISGGRTGDTEAFF.

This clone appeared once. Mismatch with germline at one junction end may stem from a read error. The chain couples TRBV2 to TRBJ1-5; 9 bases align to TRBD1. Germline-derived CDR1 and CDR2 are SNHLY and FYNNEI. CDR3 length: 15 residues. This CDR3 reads CASSPRDRVIQSQHF. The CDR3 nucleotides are TGTGCCAGCAGCCCCCGGGACAGGGTTATTCAGTCCCAGCATTTT.